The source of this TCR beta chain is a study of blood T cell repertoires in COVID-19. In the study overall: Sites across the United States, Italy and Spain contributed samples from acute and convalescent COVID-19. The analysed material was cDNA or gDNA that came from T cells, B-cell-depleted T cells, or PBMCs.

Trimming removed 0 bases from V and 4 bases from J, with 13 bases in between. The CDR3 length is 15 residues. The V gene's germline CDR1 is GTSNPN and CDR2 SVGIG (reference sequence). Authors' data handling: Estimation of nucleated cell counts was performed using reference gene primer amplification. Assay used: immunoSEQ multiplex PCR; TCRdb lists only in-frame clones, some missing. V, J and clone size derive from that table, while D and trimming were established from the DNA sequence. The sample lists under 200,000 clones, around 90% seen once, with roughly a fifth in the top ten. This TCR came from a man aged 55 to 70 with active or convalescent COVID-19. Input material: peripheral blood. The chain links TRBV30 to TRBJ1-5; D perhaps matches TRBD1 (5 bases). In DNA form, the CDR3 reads TGTGCCTGGAGTGTACCGGGTCCAGGGAATCAGCCCCAGCATTTT. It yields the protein CAWSVPGPGNQPQHF.